This T cell receptor beta chain was recovered during a study of T-cell reconstitution after alpha-beta-depleted transplantation in children. Study-wide findings and caveats: Newly made T cells mostly supplied T-cell counts and diversity one year after transplant. Where some patients showed high TCRbeta diversity at day 60, it came from recipient T cells and thymic progenitors that had survived. There were reportedly several hundred expanded graft clones from which alpha-beta T cells came about two months after transplant.

The library targeted TCRbeta and was prepared with unique molecular identifiers. MiXCR was run by TCRdb on the PCR reads, yielding one entry per CDR3 protein. The sample lists approximately 520,000 distinct CDR3 sequences; 10% to 12% were seen once. The CDR3 covers 15 residues. The J segment lost 0 bases and the V segment lost 4 bases, leaving 4 bases of the junction unmatched. From germline, CDR1 is LGHDT and CDR2 YNNKEL (reference sequence). There are a few counts of this clonotype. No antigen is known for it. The TCR was taken from a female patient aged 2-10 years who had a stem cell transplant for aplastic anemia, so the T cells may come from the graft donor. The V call is TRBV3-1, the J call TRBJ2-7; 9 nucleotides match TRBD1. The sequencing used PBMCs, mostly from graft donor cells, collected 180 days after TCRalphabeta/CD19-depleted stem cell transplant. CDR3 DNA sequence: TGTGCCAGCAGCCCTTTGGACAGGGGCTCCTACGAGCAGTACTTC. It yields the protein CASSPLDRGSYEQYF.